This passage covers 11 T cell receptor beta chains from one sample sequenced in a study of blood T cells in healthy people across ages. Next came a second PCR, run for about 7 to 12 cycles, which used a sample-barcoded 5' primer along with a J-beta primer mix. TCRdb independently ran MiXCR on the 5' RACE reads; one entry per CDR3 protein. The sample yields roughly 900,000 distinct CDR3 sequences, about 30% seen once. Sequencing input: blood. All receptors derive from a woman older than 75 in good health.

As to this clonotype: At one boundary the junction diverges from the germline segment, which might be a read error. V and J are TRBV30 and TRBJ2-7; 7 bases map to TRBD1. This CDR3 spans 16 amino acids. From germline, CDR1 is GTSNPN and CDR2 SVGIG (reference sequence). CDR3 coding DNA: TGTGCCTGGGGTGTAGGGGGCAGGGTGGGATCCTACGAGCAGTACTTC. It specifies CAWGVGGRVGSYEQYF.

This clonotype showed up many times. The chain employs TRBV20-1 and TRBJ2-7, with a tentative D call TRBD2 (5 bases). CDR1 is DFQATT, CDR2 SNEGSKA, per germline (reference sequence). This CDR3 comprises 13 residues. V dropped 3 bases and J dropped 5 bases, with 14 bases sitting between them. CDR3 nucleotide sequence: TGCAGTGCTAGTTTGCCGGGGATGCACGAGCAGTACTTC. It translates to CSASLPGMHEQYF.

A few counts support this clonotype. V and J are TRBV5-1 and TRBJ2-1; D is unresolved. Germline-derived CDR1 and CDR2 are SGHRS and YFSETQ. V lost 1 base, J lost 4 bases, and 15 bases lay in between. CDR3 length: 16 amino acids. This chain's CDR3 is CASSLSSAIGYNEQFF. DNA for the CDR3: TGCGCCAGCAGCTTGAGCTCGGCTATTGGGTACAATGAGCAGTTCTTC.

This clonotype came up a few times. J is TRBJ2-4 and V is TRBV29-1, with 7 bases identical to TRBD2. CDR1 SQVTM and CDR2 ANQGSEA come from the germline V gene. CDR3 length: 13 amino acids. With 7 bases clipped from V and 8 bases from J, the junction kept 11 bases outside the gene matches. CDR3 residues: CSASFERGDIQYF. CDR3 bases: TGCAGCGCTTCCTTTGAGCGGGGAGACATTCAGTACTTC. The full variable domain, rest sourced from reference TRBV29-1 and TRBJ2-4, is SAVISQKPSRDICQRGTSLTIQCQVDSQVTMMFWYRQQPGQSLTLIATANQGSEATYESGFVIDKFPISRPNLTFSTLTVSNMSPEDSSIYLCSASFERGDIQYFGAGTRLSVL.

Ten or more counts support this clonotype. The CDR3 loop is CASSYSRTAFLNEQFF. CDR3 coding DNA: TGTGCCAGCAGTTACTCGCGGACAGCGTTCCTCAATGAGCAGTTCTTC. The chain combines TRBV6-5 with TRBJ2-1, with D possibly TRBD1 on 6 matching bases. Germline assignment: CDR1 MNHEY and CDR2 SVGAGI. This CDR3 has 16 residues. Trimming removed 0 bases from V and 6 bases from J, with 15 bases in between.

There are many counts of this clonotype. This chain uses TRBV5-1 with TRBJ1-2; tentatively, D is TRBD1 (5 bases). This CDR3 region has 13 residues. Germline CDR1 SGHRS, CDR2 YFSETQ. Trimming removed 3 bases from V and 12 bases from J, with 18 bases in between. CDR3 in DNA: TGCGCCAGCAGCTCGCCGCCAACCCCGGGGGACACCTTC. Protein product: CASSSPPTPGDTF.

There are a few counts of this clonotype. The J gene is TRBJ2-1, the V gene TRBV9, with D perhaps matching TRBD1 (5 bases). The CDR3 length is 16 residues. The germline gives CDR1 SGDLS, CDR2 YYNGEE. The germline V and J ends were trimmed by 4 bases and 6 bases, with 20 bases remaining between them. CDR3 nucleotides: TGTGCCAGCAGCCCCTACCAGGCGGTTAGGGGCAATGAGCAGTTCTTC. This sequence encodes CASSPYQAVRGNEQFF. Full variable domain (outside the CDR3, taken from reference TRBV9 and TRBJ2-1): DSGVTQTPKHLITATGQRVTLRCSPRSGDLSVYWYQQSLDQGLQFLIQYYNGEERAKGNILERFSAQQFPDLHSELNLSSLELGDSALYFCASSPYQAVRGNEQFFGPGTRLTVL.

The chain has TRBV7-2 and TRBJ2-7; perhaps TRBD2 as D (5 bases). Trimming took off 6 bases at V and 6 bases at J, with 18 bases between the two ends. The CDR3 spans 14 residues. CDR1 and CDR2 from the germline V gene are SGHTA and FQGNSA. This CDR3 is CASSLGGLGSEQYF. CDR3 bases: TGTGCCAGCAGTTTGGGTGGACTGGGTTCCGAGCAGTACTTC.

CDR3 residues: CASSTQGQKLSPPATTGEQYF. CDR3 bases: TGTGCCAGCAGCACCCAAGGACAGAAACTCTCACCCCCGGCGACTACGGGGGAGCAGTACTTC. The rearrangement links TRBV21-1 to TRBJ2-7; the listed D gene, TRBD2, was not tested against the DNA. TRBV21-1 is described as a pseudogene. CDR3 length equals 21 residues.

Concerning this clonotype itself: At one end, the junction sequence differs from germline, possibly due to a read error. The genes are TRBV29-1 and TRBJ1-1, with D maybe TRBD1 (5 bases). The CDR3 runs to 19 residues. Germline CDR1 reads SQVTM; CDR2 reads ANQGSEA. CDR3 in DNA: TGCAGCGCTGAAGATCGGGGATTTAGACAGCGACTCATGAACACTGAAGCTTTCTTT. This sequence encodes CSAEDRGFRQRLMNTEAFF.

The rearrangement links TRBV5-1 to TRBJ2-1; weak D call: TRBD1 (6 bases). From germline, CDR1 is SGHRS and CDR2 YFSETQ. The CDR3 has 14 residues. Trimming removed 4 bases from V and 7 bases from J, with 15 bases in between. The CDR3 coding sequence is TGCGCCAGCAGCCTTCCACAGGGTAGGAATGAGCAGTTCTTC. Translation gives CASSLPQGRNEQFF.